Described below is a single T cell receptor (beta chain) sequence and its context. Its antigen is not known. These data are taken from a study of cytomegalovirus exposure and HLA in healthy donors. Study-wide points: The authors later linked a missense DCLRE1C variant to TCR beta V- and J-gene trimming. Specific recognition of CMV antigens was confirmed in vitro for a few chains (all CMV-associated). In a later analysis, HLA-associated TCR beta chains were more clonally expanded than equally common others.

With V trimmed by 0 bases and J by 7 bases, 8 bases remained unmatched. The CDR3 runs 16 residues. Germline values: CDR1 MNHEY, CDR2 SMNVEV (reference sequence). Use of 60 Vbeta and 13 Jbeta primers characterized the PCR. Generated by immunoSEQ multiplex PCR, the TCRdb table keeps only in-frame clones and is missing some. This table has 130,000 to 150,000 clones, 75% to 80% appearing once. At collection, donors were nominally healthy, but unrecorded immune exposures were probable. The receptor comes from a man between 40 and 49 years old in good health and CMV-seropositive. This sequence joins TRBV27 and TRBJ1-5; TRBD1 matches 8 bases. Sequenced material: PBMCs. The DNA for the CDR3 is TGTGCCAGCAGTTTATCTTCCGGACAGGGTCGCCAGCCCCAGCATTTT. It is translated as CASSLSSGQGRQPQHF.